This T cell receptor (beta chain) comes out of a study of T cell responses to AZD1222 COVID-19 vaccine. General observations from the study: Spike was spanned by vaccine-associated CD4 TCRs, with dominance at 160-218 and 743-854. A rise in Spike-specific TCR breadth and depth followed two AZD1222 doses. Sampling that yielded the repertoires occurred only after the peak T cell response. At study baseline, merely roughly 6 AZD1222 recipients were seropositive.

V was clipped by 1 base and J by 7 bases, with 12 bases between them. This CDR3 comprises 15 residues. Looked up from germline, CDR1 is SGHDT and CDR2 is YYEEEE. This clone was seen only once. The target antigen is unknown. Produced via immunoSEQ multiplex PCR; TCRdb's table is partial and in-frame only. The table includes under 140,000 clones, roughly 89% detected once. The sample consisted of peripheral blood, taken 28 days after the second AZD1222 dose. The rearrangement uses TRBV5-6 and TRBJ1-6; D call uncertain. This clonotype was obtained from an adult who received the AZD1222 COVID-19 vaccine. The CDR3 spells CASSLRKGLNSPLHF. DNA of the CDR3: TGTGCCAGCAGCTTGAGAAAAGGACTGAATTCACCCCTCCACTTT. Full variable domain (outside the CDR3, taken from reference TRBV5-6 and TRBJ1-6): DAGVTQSPTHLIKTRGQQVTLRCSPKSGHDTVSWYQQALGQGPQFIFQYYEEEERQRGNFPDRFSGHQFPNYSSELNVNALLLGDSALYLCASSLRKGLNSPLHFGNGTRLTVT.